Below are 20 T cell receptor beta chains sequenced from a single sample in a study of T cells in women clearing cervical HPV infection. The data were produced by immunoSEQ multiplex PCR, yet TCRdb's version contains in-frame clones alone and is incomplete. This sample's table has 25,000 to 35,000 clones. The material sequenced was blood buffy coat. The source is a woman aged 18 to 75 with a cervical HPV16 infection that either progressed to CIN3+ or cleared (not recorded which).

Concerning this clone itself: The CDR3 is cut off 3 residues early in the read; its end comes from the germline J gene. This rearrangement joins TRBV28 to TRBJ2-7, with unresolved D. CDR3 size: 14 residues. Trimming removed 5 bases from V and 0 bases from J, with 11 bases in between. CDR1 is MDHEN and CDR2 is SYDVKM in the germline V gene. The covered CDR3 bases are TGTGCCAGCAGTCTGCCCCAGAGCTCCTACGAG. This sequence encodes CASSLPQSSYE. The entire CDR3 is CASSLPQSSYEQYF.

Concerning this clone: The read gets to within 3 residues of the CDR3 end, and the germline J gene fills in the rest. This chain uses TRBV18 with TRBJ2-1; no definite D call. The V gene lost 2 bases and the J gene lost 8 bases, with 4 bases spanning the gap. Per germline, CDR1 KGHSH and CDR2 LQKENI. The CDR3 contains 11 residues. The CDR3 spells CASSPSDEQFF. CDR3 bases read: TGTGCCAGCTCACCATCAGATGAG.

Concerning this clone itself: Coverage ceases 3 residues before the CDR3 finishes, and the germline J gene fills in the end. The V call is TRBV27, the J call TRBJ2-3, with TRBD2 identical over 10 bases. The CDR3 has 17 residues. Trimming cost V 2 bases and J 3 bases; bases outside gene matches: 8. Germline V lookup: CDR1 MNHEY, CDR2 SMNVEV (reference sequence). The covered CDR3 bases are TGTGCCAGCAGTTTAGGGGGAGCGGGAGGGGATACAGATACG. This gives the protein CASSLGGAGGDTDT. The whole CDR3 region reads CASSLGGAGGDTDTQYF.

Remarks on this clone: The sequence runs out 3 residues before the end of the CDR3; the remainder is reconstructed from the germline J gene. The chain uses TRBV18 and TRBJ1-2, with 7 bases matching TRBD1. Germline assignment: CDR1 KGHSH and CDR2 LQKENI. The CDR3 runs 13 residues. CDR3 region: CASSPDRAGDYTF. The sequenced CDR3 bases are TGTGCCAGCTCACCTGACAGGGCAGGTGAC.

As for this clone: The CDR3 is cut off 3 residues early in the read; its end comes from the germline J gene. The chain employs TRBV5-1 and TRBJ2-3; 7 bases line up with TRBD2. CDR1 SGHRS and CDR2 YFSETQ come from the germline V gene. The length of the CDR3 is 16 residues. Trimming cost V 0 bases and J 2 bases; bases outside gene matches: 6. This CDR3 is CASSLGGGVNTDTQYF. The sequenced CDR3 bases are TGCGCCAGCAGCTTGGGGGGGGGAGTGAACACAGATACG.

With respect to this clone: The CDR3 is cut off 3 residues early in the read; its end comes from the germline J gene. The V and J genes are TRBV19 and TRBJ1-2; 7 nucleotides match TRBD1. Germline V gives CDR1 LNHDA, CDR2 SQIVND (reference sequence). This CDR3 has 12 amino acids. Losses at the gene ends were 8 bases for V and 7 bases for J; bases not matched to a gene: 7. The covered CDR3 bases are TGTGCCAGTGGGTATGGACAGGCTGGC. Its translation is CASGYGQAG. The full CDR3 sequence reads CASGYGQAGYTF.

With regard to this clone: The read comes to an end 3 residues before the CDR3 does, leaving the germline J gene to fill in the end. J is TRBJ2-1 and V is TRBV14; D is unclear. The ends were cut back, 4 bases at V and 2 bases at J, with 18 bases in the middle. This CDR3 has 17 amino acids. CDR1 SGHDN and CDR2 FVKESK come from the germline V gene. Partial CDR3 DNA: TGTGCCAGCAGCCCCCTAGAGGCGGCTCGAACCTACAATGAG. Its translation is CASSPLEAARTYNE. The full CDR3 protein reads CASSPLEAARTYNEQFF. Complete variable domain (other parts from reference TRBV14 and TRBJ2-1): EAGVTQFPSHSVIEKGQTVTLRCDPISGHDNLYWYRRVMGKEIKFLLHFVKESKQDESGMPNNRFLAERTGGTYSTLKVQPAELEDSGVYFCASSPLEAARTYNEQFFGPGTRLTVL.

As to this clone: The CDR3 is cut off 3 residues early in the read; its end comes from the germline J gene. The V gene is TRBV12-3 or TRBV12-4, the J gene TRBJ2-7; 8 bases match TRBD1. The length of the CDR3 is 13 residues. The ends lost 7 bases at V and 3 bases at J; junction bases unmatched: 5. The CDR3 spells CASNRQGNYEQYF. CDR3 DNA (partial): TGTGCCAGCAATAGACAGGGGAACTACGAG.

The CDR3 sequence: CASSSRDSALYDYTF. The part of the CDR3 DNA that was read is TGTGCCAGCAGCTCGCGCGACAGTGCCTTATACGAC. The rearrangement joins TRBV7-9 to TRBJ1-2; D is possibly TRBD1 (5 bases). The read terminates 3 residues before the CDR3 end, so the remaining end is supplied by the germline J gene. The CDR3 sequence is 15 residues long. The germline V gene has CDR1 SEHNR and CDR2 FQNEAQ (reference sequence).

Turning to this clone: From the germline J gene comes the end of the CDR3, since the read stops 3 residues before it. The rearrangement links TRBV20-1 to TRBJ2-7, with a weak D call TRBD1 (6 bases). The V and J ends lost 5 bases and 2 bases respectively, with 19 bases between them. CDR1 and CDR2 (germline): DFQATT, SNEGSKA (reference sequence). CDR3 length equals 15 residues. The CDR3 DNA, read in part, is TGCAGTGCTCGACCACGGACGGACAGAACCTACGAG. Its translation: CSARPRTDRTYE. The entire CDR3 is CSARPRTDRTYEQYF.

Comment on this clone: The read finishes 3 residues shy of the CDR3 end, and the germline J gene is used to complete it. This chain links TRBV19 with TRBJ2-2; 9 bases are a match to TRBD1. Germline CDR1 reads LNHDA; CDR2 reads SQIVND (reference sequence). This CDR3 comprises 17 residues. J gave up 4 bases and V 7 bases, and 13 bases lay outside the gene matches. The CDR3 bases that were read are TGTGCCAGTACCAACCCGTACAGGGGGCGTAGCACCGGGGAG. It translates to CASTNPYRGRSTGE. In full, the CDR3 reads CASTNPYRGRSTGELFF.

Comments on this clone: From the germline J gene comes the end of the CDR3, since the read stops 3 residues before it. The chain carries TRBV2 and TRBJ1-1, with 7 bases aligning to TRBD1. The CDR3 covers 14 residues. J was trimmed by 5 bases and V by 5 bases; bases with no gene match: 8. Germline V lookup: CDR1 SNHLY, CDR2 FYNNEI. Incomplete CDR3 DNA: TGTGCCAGCAGTTCGCGACAGGGTTCAACTGAA. It translates to CASSSRQGSTE. The full CDR3 is CASSSRQGSTEAFF.

About this clone itself: The read ends 3 residues early relative to the CDR3; the germline J gene fills the gap. J is TRBJ2-7 and V is TRBV11-2; tentative D call: TRBD2 (6 bases). Germline CDR1 reads SGHAT; CDR2 reads FQNNGV. Trimming shortened V by 5 bases and J by 5 bases, and 13 bases separated the two germline ends. The CDR3 runs to 13 residues. CDR3 DNA, as far as it was read: TGTGCCAGCAGCCGGTCGGGGGTGGACGAG. Protein product: CASSRSGVDE. The full CDR3 reads CASSRSGVDEQYF.

A remark on this clone: The read terminates 3 residues before the CDR3 end, so the remaining end is supplied by the germline J gene. The chain is built from TRBV19 and TRBJ1-6; D possibly corresponds to TRBD1 (5 bases). The CDR3 consists of 13 residues. Germline assignment: CDR1 LNHDA and CDR2 SQIVND (reference sequence). With 7 bases removed from V and 9 bases from J, the gap between germline ends came to 13 bases. The CDR3 sequence is CASKGVSSSPLHF. The sequenced CDR3 bases are TGTGCCAGTAAAGGGGTTTCTAGTTCACCC. Full variable domain (remainder filled in from reference TRBV19 and TRBJ1-6): DGGITQSPKYLFRKEGQNVTLSCEQNLNHDAMYWYRQDPGQGLRLIYYSQIVNDFQKGDIAEGYSVSREKKESFPLTVTSAQKNPTAFYLCASKGVSSSPLHFGNGTRLTVT.

Concerning this clone: The read falls 3 residues short of the CDR3 end, and the missing part is taken from the germline J gene. The chain links TRBV29-1 to TRBJ2-1; D is perhaps TRBD2 (5 bases). Germline V gives CDR1 SQVTM, CDR2 ANQGSEA. The V end lost 5 bases, the J end lost 9 bases, and 23 bases lay between the germline ends. This CDR3 spans 15 amino acids. CDR3 sequence reads: CSVPRWLAARGEQFF. CDR3 DNA (partial): TGCAGCGTTCCCCGATGGCTAGCAGCTCGAGGTGAG.

Notes on this clone: The read falls 3 residues short of the CDR3 end, and the missing part is taken from the germline J gene. The chain uses TRBV29-1 and TRBJ2-7, with D possibly TRBD1 on 5 matching bases. CDR1 and CDR2 (germline): SQVTM, ANQGSEA. This CDR3 is 13 amino acids long. V dropped 1 base and J dropped 3 bases, with 10 bases sitting between them. This CDR3 is CSVEGDSNYEQYF. Partial CDR3 DNA: TGCAGCGTTGAAGGTGACAGCAACTACGAG.

For this clone: Read sequence stops 3 residues before the CDR3 end, and the germline J gene provides the missing end. V is TRBV20-1 and J is TRBJ2-1; D uncertain. Per the germline V gene, CDR1 is DFQATT and CDR2 is SNEGSKA (reference sequence). This CDR3 contains 14 residues. With 2 bases removed from V and 0 bases from J, the gap between germline ends came to 8 bases. The chain's CDR3 is CSARWPPSYNEQFF. CDR3 DNA, as far as it was read: TGCAGTGCTAGATGGCCCCCCTCCTACAATGAG.

About this clone itself: Coverage ceases 3 residues before the CDR3 finishes, and the germline J gene fills in the end. J is TRBJ1-1 and V is TRBV12-3 or TRBV12-4; D not certain. V shed 5 bases and J shed 2 bases, with 21 bases lying between them. This CDR3 contains 17 residues. The DNA read from the CDR3 is TGTGCCAGCAGTCCCCCTTTGAGGCACAGAGTTAACACTGAA. Protein product: CASSPPLRHRVNTE. The complete CDR3 protein is CASSPPLRHRVNTEAFF.

The DNA read from the CDR3 is TGCGCCAGCAGCCAGGCTATAGCCGGAGAGACC. Translating it yields CASSQAIAGET. The full CDR3 sequence reads CASSQAIAGETQYF. The J gene is TRBJ2-5, the V gene TRBV4-1, with D unresolved. The observed sequence ends 3 residues before the CDR3 terminus, with the missing tail filled in from the germline J gene. Germline CDR1 reads MGHRA; CDR2 reads YSYEKL. This CDR3 contains 14 residues. The ends were cut back, 3 bases at V and 4 bases at J, with 12 bases in the middle.

As for this clone: The sequence runs out 3 residues before the end of the CDR3; the remainder is reconstructed from the germline J gene. The V call is TRBV5-5, the J call TRBJ1-5, with D perhaps TRBD1 (5 bases). Trimming stripped 0 bases from V and 5 bases from J, with 9 bases between. Per the germline V gene, CDR1 is SGHKS and CDR2 is YYEKEE (reference sequence). This CDR3 contains 14 residues. CDR3 DNA (partial): TGTGCCAGCAGCTTGGCCGGAGGGGATCAGCCC. Encoded protein: CASSLAGGDQP. The complete CDR3 reads CASSLAGGDQPQHF.